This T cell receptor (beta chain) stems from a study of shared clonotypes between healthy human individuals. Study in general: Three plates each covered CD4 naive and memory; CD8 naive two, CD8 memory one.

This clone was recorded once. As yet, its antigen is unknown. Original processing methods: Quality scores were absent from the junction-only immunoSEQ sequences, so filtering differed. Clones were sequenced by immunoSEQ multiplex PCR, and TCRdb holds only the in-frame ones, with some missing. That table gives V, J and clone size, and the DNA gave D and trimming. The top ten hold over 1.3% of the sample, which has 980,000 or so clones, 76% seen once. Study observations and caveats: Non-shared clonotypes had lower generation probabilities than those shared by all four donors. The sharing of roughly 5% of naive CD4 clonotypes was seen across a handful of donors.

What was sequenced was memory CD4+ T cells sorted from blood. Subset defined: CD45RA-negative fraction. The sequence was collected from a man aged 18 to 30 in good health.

CDR3 residues: CASSLVGRGSETQYF. The CDR3 DNA follows: TGTGCCAGCAGCTTAGTGGGCAGGGGGTCGGAGACCCAGTACTTC. This chain uses TRBV7-2 with TRBJ2-5; TRBD1 matches 7 bases. Germline-derived CDR1 and CDR2 are SGHTA and FQGNSA. The CDR3 has 15 residues. V lost 1 base, J lost 5 bases, and 7 bases stayed unmatched.